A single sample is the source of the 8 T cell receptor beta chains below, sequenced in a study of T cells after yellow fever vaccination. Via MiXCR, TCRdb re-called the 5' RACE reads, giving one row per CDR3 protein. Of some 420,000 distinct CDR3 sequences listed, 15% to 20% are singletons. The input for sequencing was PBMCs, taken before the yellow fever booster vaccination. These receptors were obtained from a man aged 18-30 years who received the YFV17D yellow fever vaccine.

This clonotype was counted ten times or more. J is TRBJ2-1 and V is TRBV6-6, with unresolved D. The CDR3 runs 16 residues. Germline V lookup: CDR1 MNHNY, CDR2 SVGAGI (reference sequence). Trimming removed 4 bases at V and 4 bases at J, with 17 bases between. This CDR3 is CASSSIDLRNYNEQFF. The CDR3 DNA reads TGTGCCAGCAGTTCGATCGACCTCAGAAATTACAATGAGCAGTTCTTC.

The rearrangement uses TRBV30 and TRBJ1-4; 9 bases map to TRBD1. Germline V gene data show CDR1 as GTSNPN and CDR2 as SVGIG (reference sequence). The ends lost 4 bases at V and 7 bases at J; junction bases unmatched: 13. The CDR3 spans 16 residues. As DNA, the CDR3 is TGTGCCTGGATTGCCCGGGACAGGGCCTCGAGTGAAAAACTGTTTTTT. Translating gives CAWIARDRASSEKLFF.

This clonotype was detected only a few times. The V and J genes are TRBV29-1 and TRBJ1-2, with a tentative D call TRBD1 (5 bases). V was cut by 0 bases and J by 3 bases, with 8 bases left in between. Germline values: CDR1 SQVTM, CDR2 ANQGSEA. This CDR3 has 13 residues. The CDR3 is CSVEEGDYYGYTF. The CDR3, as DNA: TGCAGCGTTGAAGAGGGGGACTACTATGGCTACACCTTC.

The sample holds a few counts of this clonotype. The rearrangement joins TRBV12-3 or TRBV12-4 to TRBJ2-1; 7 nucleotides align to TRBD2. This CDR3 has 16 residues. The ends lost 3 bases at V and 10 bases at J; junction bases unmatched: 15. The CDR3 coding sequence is TGTGCCAGCAGTTTGACCGCCCACGCGGGGGTGTACGAGCAGTTCTTC. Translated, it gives CASSLTAHAGVYEQFF.

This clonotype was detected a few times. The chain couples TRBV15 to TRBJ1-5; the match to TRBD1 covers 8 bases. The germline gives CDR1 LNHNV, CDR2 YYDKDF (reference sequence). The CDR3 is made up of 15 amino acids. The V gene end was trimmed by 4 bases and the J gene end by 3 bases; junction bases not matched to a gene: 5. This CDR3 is CATSNLDRVNQPQHF. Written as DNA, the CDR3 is TGTGCCACCAGCAACTTGGACAGGGTCAATCAGCCCCAGCATTTT. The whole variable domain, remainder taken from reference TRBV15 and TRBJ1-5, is DAMVIQNPRYQVTQFGKPVTLSCSQTLNHNVMYWYQQKSSQAPKLLFHYYDKDFNNEADTPDNFQSRRPNTSFCFLDIRSPGLGDTAMYLCATSNLDRVNQPQHFGDGTRLSIL.

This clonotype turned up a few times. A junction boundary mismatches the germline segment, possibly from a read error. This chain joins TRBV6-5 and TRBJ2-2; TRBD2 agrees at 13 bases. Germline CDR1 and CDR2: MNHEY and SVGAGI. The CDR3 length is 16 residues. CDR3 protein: CASSRLAGGKGGELFF. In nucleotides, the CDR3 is TGTGCCAGCAGCCGACTAGCGGGGGGCAAGGGCGGGGAGCTCTTTTTT.

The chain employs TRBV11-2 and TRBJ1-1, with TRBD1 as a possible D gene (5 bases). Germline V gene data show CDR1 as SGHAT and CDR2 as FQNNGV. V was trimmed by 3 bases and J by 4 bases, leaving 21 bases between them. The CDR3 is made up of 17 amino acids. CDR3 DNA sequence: TGTGCCAGCAGCTTCCCACGGCAGGGACGATGGGGCACTGAAGCTTTCTTT. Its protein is CASSFPRQGRWGTEAFF.

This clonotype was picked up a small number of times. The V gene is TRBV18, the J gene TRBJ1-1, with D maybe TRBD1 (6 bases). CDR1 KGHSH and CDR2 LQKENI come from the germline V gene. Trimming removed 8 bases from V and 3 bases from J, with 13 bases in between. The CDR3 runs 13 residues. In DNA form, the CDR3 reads TGTGCCAGCGAAATACAGGGTGACACTGAAGCTTTCTTT. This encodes CASEIQGDTEAFF.